Sequencing of this TCR beta chain was carried out in a study of T-cell memory formation after mild COVID-19. V was shortened by 5 bases and J by 5 bases, with 19 bases between the two germline ends. This CDR3 has 16 amino acids. TCR alpha and TCR beta cDNA libraries carrying sample barcodes and UMIs were produced by 5'RACE using constant-segment primers. TCRdb fed the 5' RACE reads into MiXCR, producing one record per CDR3 protein. Here the sample spans 120,000 or so distinct CDR3 sequences, about 16% being singletons. Sequencing used PBMCs or a T cell subset sorted from them (not recorded which). This receptor was identified in an adult woman who had mild COVID-19 (a few samples of this study predate the infection). Cell type and time point are not known. This rearrangement joins TRBV12-3 or TRBV12-4 to TRBJ2-1; D tentatively fits TRBD1 or TRBD2 (5 bases each). CDR3 coding DNA: TGTGCCAGCAGTCGCAGTGTGGGGGTGGCCCACAATGAGCAGTTCTTC. It translates to CASSRSVGVAHNEQFF.